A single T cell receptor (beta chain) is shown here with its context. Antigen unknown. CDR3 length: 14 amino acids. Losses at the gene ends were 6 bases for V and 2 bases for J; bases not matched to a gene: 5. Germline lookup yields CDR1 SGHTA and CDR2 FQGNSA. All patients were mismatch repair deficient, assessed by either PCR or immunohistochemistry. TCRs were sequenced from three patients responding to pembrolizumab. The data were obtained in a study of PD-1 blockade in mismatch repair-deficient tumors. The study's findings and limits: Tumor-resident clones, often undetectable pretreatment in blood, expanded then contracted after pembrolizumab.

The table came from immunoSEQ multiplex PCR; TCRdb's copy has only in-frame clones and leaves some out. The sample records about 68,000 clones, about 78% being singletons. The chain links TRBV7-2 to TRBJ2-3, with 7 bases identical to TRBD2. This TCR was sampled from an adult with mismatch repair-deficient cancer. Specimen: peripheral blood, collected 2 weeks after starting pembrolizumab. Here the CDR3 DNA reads TGTGCCAGCAGGACCGGGACTATCACAGATACGCAGTATTTT. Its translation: CASRTGTITDTQYF.